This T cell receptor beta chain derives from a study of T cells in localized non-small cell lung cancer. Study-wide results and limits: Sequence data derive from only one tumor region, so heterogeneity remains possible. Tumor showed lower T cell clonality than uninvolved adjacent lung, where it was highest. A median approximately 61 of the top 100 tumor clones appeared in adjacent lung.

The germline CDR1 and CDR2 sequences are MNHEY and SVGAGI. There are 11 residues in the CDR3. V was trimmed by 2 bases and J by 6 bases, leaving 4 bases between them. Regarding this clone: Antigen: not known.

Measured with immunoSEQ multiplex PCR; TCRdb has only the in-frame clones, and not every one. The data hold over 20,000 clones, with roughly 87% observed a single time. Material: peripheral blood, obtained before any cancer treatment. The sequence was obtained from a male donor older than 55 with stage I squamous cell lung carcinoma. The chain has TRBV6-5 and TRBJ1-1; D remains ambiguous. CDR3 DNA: TGTGCCAGCAGTTACGGGGCTGAAGCTTTCTTT. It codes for CASSYGAEAFF.